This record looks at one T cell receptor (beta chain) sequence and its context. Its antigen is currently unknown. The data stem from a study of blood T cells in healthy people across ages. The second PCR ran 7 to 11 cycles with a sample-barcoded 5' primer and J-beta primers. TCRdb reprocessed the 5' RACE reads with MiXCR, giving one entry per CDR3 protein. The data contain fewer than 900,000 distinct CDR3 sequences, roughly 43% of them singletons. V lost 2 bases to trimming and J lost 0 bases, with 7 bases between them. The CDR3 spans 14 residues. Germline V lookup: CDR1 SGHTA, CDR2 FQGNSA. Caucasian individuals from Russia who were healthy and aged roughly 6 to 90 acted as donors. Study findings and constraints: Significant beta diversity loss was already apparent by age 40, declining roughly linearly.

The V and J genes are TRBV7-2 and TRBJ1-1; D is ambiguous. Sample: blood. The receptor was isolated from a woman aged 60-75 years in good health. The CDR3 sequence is CASSLMIMNTEAFF. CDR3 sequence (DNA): TGTGCCAGCAGCTTAATGATCATGAACACTGAAGCTTTCTTT. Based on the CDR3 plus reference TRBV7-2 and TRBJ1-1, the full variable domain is GAGVSQSPSNKVTEKGKDVELRCDPISGHTALYWYRQSLGQGLEFLIYFQGNSAPDKSGLPSDRFSAERTGGSVSTLTIQRTQQEDSAVYLCASSLMIMNTEAFFGQGTRLTVV.